What follows is one TCR beta chain and its context. Methods used by the authors: Amplified reference gene primers provided the basis for estimating nucleated cell counts. Libraries were prepared by immunoSEQ multiplex PCR; TCRdb keeps only in-frame clonotypes and omits some of them. V, J and clone size are those of that table, while D and trimming were read from the DNA. The sample shows 110,000 to 150,000 clones, 85% to 90% of them seen only once. These data come from a study of blood T cell repertoires in COVID-19. The ends lost 5 bases at V and 3 bases at J; junction bases unmatched: 6. Germline values: CDR1 SGHTA, CDR2 FQGNSA. This CDR3 is 15 amino acids long.

This clonotype originated in a human donor in a cohort sampled during active COVID-19. What was sequenced was peripheral blood. The rearrangement joins TRBV7-2 to TRBJ2-7, with 11 bases aligning to TRBD2. CDR3 region: CASSTGTSGFYEQYF. DNA of the CDR3: TGTGCCAGCAGCACCGGGACTAGCGGATTCTACGAGCAGTACTTC. The complete variable domain, with remaining parts taken from reference TRBV7-2 and TRBJ2-7, reads GAGVSQSPSNKVTEKGKDVELRCDPISGHTALYWYRQSLGQGLEFLIYFQGNSAPDKSGLPSDRFSAERTGGSVSTLTIQRTQQEDSAVYLCASSTGTSGFYEQYFGPGTRLTVT.